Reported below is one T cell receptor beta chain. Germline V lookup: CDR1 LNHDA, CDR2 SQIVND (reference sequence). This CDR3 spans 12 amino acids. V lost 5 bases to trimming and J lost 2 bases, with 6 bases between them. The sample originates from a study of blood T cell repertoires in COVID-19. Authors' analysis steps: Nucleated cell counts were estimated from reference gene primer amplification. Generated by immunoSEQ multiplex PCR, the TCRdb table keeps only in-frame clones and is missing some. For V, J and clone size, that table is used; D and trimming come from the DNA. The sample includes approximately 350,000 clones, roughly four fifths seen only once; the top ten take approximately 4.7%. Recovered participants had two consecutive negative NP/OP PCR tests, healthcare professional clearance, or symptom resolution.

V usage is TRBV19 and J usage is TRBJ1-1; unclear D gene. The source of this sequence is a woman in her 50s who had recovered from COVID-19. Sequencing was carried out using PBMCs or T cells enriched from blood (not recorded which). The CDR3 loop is CASSYRNTEAFF. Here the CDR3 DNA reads TGTGCCAGTAGTTACAGAAACACTGAAGCTTTCTTT.